These 25 T cell receptor beta chains came from one sample sequenced in a study of radiotherapy plus CTLA-4 blockade in lung cancer (dated 2018 in TCRdb). Libraries were built with the immunoSEQ multiplex PCR assay. TCRdb took over this immuneACCESS table, retaining in-frame rearrangements with V and J assigned. Such tables are incomplete; in checked studies, under half of the missing clones stem from an unresolved V gene, and the remainder is unexplained. For this sample the table gives some 40,000 clones, of which roughly 73% were detected only once. The ten largest clones take up less than 25% of the sample. The specimen comprised peripheral blood, sampled from a patient treated with radiotherapy plus ipilimumab. Source of these receptors: a human donor with non-small cell lung cancer that progressed on radiotherapy plus ipilimumab.

The V and J genes are TRBV10-3 and TRBJ2-2; perhaps TRBD1 as D (6 bases). CDR1 is ENHRY and CDR2 is SYGVKD in the germline V gene. The V gene lost 5 bases and the J gene lost 6 bases, with 13 bases spanning the gap. This CDR3 comprises 14 residues. The DNA for the CDR3 is TGTGCCATCAGTTTCACAAAGGGGGCCGGGGAGCTGTTTTTT. Its translation is CAISFTKGAGELFF.

This chain uses TRBV27 with TRBJ2-1; TRBD2 matches at 7 bases. The CDR3 runs to 12 residues. Germline V gene lookup returns CDR1 MNHEY and CDR2 SMNVEV (reference sequence). V lost 4 bases and J lost 6; bases outside the gene matches: 0. CDR3 residues: CASSWGGNEQFF. CDR3 nucleotides: TGTGCCAGCAGTTGGGGGGGCAATGAGCAGTTCTTC.

In this sample, this clone turned up once. V usage is TRBV7-9 and J usage is TRBJ2-3, with 13 nucleotides matching TRBD2. This CDR3 region has 16 residues. J lost 4 bases, V lost 0 bases, and 1 base had no gene match. CDR1 is SEHNR, CDR2 FQNEAQ, per germline (reference sequence). The CDR3 region is CASSLAGTSGADTQYF. The DNA of the CDR3 is TGTGCCAGCAGCTTAGCAGGGACTAGCGGGGCAGATACGCAGTATTTT.

This chain uses TRBV11-2 with TRBJ2-2; 11 nucleotides align to TRBD2. Looked up from germline, CDR1 is SGHAT and CDR2 is FQNNGV. The V and J ends lost 4 bases and 6 bases, in that order; junction bases with no gene match: 7. The CDR3 is made up of 16 amino acids. The CDR3 sequence is CASSSLGGLAAGELFF. In nucleotides, the CDR3 is TGTGCCAGCAGCTCCCTAGGGGGACTAGCGGCCGGGGAGCTGTTTTTT.

The V call is TRBV4-2, the J call TRBJ2-1; weak D call: TRBD2 (6 bases). Between the trimmed V and J ends, which lost 0 bases and 2 bases, there was a span of 14 bases. Germline V CDR1 and CDR2: LGHNA, YNFKEQ. This CDR3 has 17 residues. The CDR3 spells CASSQDSGPSTYNEQFF. The CDR3 DNA is TGTGCCAGCAGCCAAGATAGCGGCCCCAGCACCTACAATGAGCAGTTCTTC.

V and J are TRBV7-3 and TRBJ2-1; perhaps TRBD2 as D (5 bases). The CDR3 is 17 residues long. CDR1 is SGHTA and CDR2 is FQGTGA in the germline V gene. V was shortened by 1 base and J by 6 bases, with 19 bases between the two germline ends. The CDR3 DNA sequence: TGTGCCAGCAGCTTAAGATCGGTGGTCCACGCGGGCAATGAGCAGTTCTTC. It translates to CASSLRSVVHAGNEQFF.

This chain uses TRBV19 with TRBJ1-2, with TRBD1 matching over 12 bases. V dropped 4 bases and J dropped 3; count of bases not matched to a gene: 3. CDR1 is LNHDA, CDR2 SQIVND, per germline (reference sequence). The CDR3 has 15 amino acids. The CDR3 reads CASSNWDRGHYGYTF. DNA for the CDR3: TGTGCCAGTAGTAATTGGGACAGGGGGCACTATGGCTACACCTTC.

The chain joins TRBV4-3 to TRBJ1-6, with D unresolved. This CDR3 contains 18 residues. CDR1 is LGHNA, CDR2 YSLEER, per germline. Trimming removed 0 bases from V and 0 bases from J, with 12 bases in between. The CDR3 DNA follows: TGCGCCAGCAGCCAAGAATTGTCGACTAGCTCCTATAATTCACCCCTCCACTTT. Translation: CASSQELSTSSYNSPLHF.

This chain links TRBV19 with TRBJ2-1; 8 bases are shared with TRBD2. The germline gives CDR1 LNHDA, CDR2 SQIVND (reference sequence). V was clipped by 4 bases and J by 5 bases; unmatched bases: 13. This CDR3 spans 17 amino acids. CDR3 protein: CASSKASGGALNNEQFF. CDR3 sequence (DNA): TGTGCCAGTAGTAAAGCAAGCGGGGGAGCCCTAAACAATGAGCAGTTCTTC. The full variable domain, rest sourced from reference TRBV19 and TRBJ2-1, is DGGITQSPKYLFRKEGQNVTLSCEQNLNHDAMYWYRQDPGQGLRLIYYSQIVNDFQKGDIAEGYSVSREKKESFPLTVTSAQKNPTAFYLCASSKASGGALNNEQFFGPGTRLTVL.

To note about this clone: This CDR3 is also generated by other DNA sequences in the sample. The chain links TRBV5-1 to TRBJ2-3; 9 bases are a match to TRBD1. J lost 4 bases, V lost 0 bases, and 6 bases had no gene match. Per germline, CDR1 SGHRS and CDR2 YFSETQ. This CDR3 is 16 amino acids long. The CDR3 DNA is TGCGCCAGCAGCTTGGAGCCGGACAGGGGCCCAGATACGCAGTATTTT. Encoded protein: CASSLEPDRGPDTQYF.

V gene TRBV2 combines with J gene TRBJ1-1; D is ambiguous. Germline-derived CDR1 and CDR2 are SNHLY and FYNNEI. V gave up 5 bases and J gave up 4 bases, with 17 bases separating them. The CDR3 length is 15 residues. CDR3 sequence: CASSPDTGSSTEAFF. The CDR3 DNA reads TGTGCCAGCAGTCCCGACACGGGGTCGAGCACTGAAGCTTTCTTT.

This chain links TRBV2 with TRBJ1-4, with TRBD1 identical over 7 bases. V shed 7 bases and J 8 bases; nucleotides not matched to a gene: 10. Per germline, CDR1 SNHLY and CDR2 FYNNEI. This CDR3 is 14 amino acids long. The CDR3 sequence is CASIPQGIGEKLFF. CDR3 coding DNA: TGTGCCAGCATCCCACAGGGGATAGGGGAAAAACTGTTTTTT.

Only a few counts were recorded for this clone. The chain carries TRBV7-6 and TRBJ1-3; D ambiguous. The CDR3 loop spans 15 amino acids. V shed 2 bases and J shed 7 bases, with 15 bases lying between them. CDR1 is SGHVS and CDR2 is FNYEAQ in the germline V gene. This chain's CDR3 is CASSLLPLGGNTIYF. The CDR3 region has the DNA TGTGCCAGCAGCTTACTACCACTAGGCGGGAACACCATATATTTT.

The genes are TRBV2 and TRBJ1-5; D gene ambiguous. The CDR3 has 12 amino acids. Germline assignment: CDR1 SNHLY and CDR2 FYNNEI. The V gene lost 7 bases and the J gene lost 8 bases, with 12 bases spanning the gap. CDR3 bases: TGTGCCAGCAACTTGTACGGGGAGCCCCAGCATTTT. Its protein product is CASNLYGEPQHF.

This clone was observed once. The chain combines TRBV11-3 with TRBJ2-1, with TRBD2 matching over 15 bases. Germline CDR1 is SGHNT and CDR2 is YENEEA. Germline trimming cut 1 base from V and 5 bases from J; bases unmatched to any gene: 3. The CDR3 spans 17 residues. In nucleotides, the CDR3 is TGTGCCAGCAGCTTAGGGACTAGCGGGGGGGCCGACAATGAGCAGTTCTTC. This codes for CASSLGTSGGADNEQFF.

CDR3 sequence: CASSLEVGQGNEQYF. CDR3 bases: TGTGCCAGCAGCTTGGAGGTGGGACAGGGAAACGAGCAGTACTTC. The genes are TRBV5-5 and TRBJ2-7; 9 bases match TRBD1. J gave up 5 bases and V 0 bases, and 6 bases lay outside the gene matches. CDR3 size: 15 residues. Germline V gene sequence: CDR1 SGHKS, CDR2 YYEKEE (reference sequence).

The chain recombines TRBV7-2 with TRBJ1-6, with 8 nucleotides matching TRBD1. V was clipped by 5 bases and J by 7 bases; unmatched bases: 4. There are 14 residues in the CDR3. Per germline, CDR1 SGHTA and CDR2 FQGNSA. Here the CDR3 reads CASSPGQENSPLHF. The CDR3 DNA is TGTGCCAGCAGCCCGGGACAGGAGAATTCACCCCTCCACTTT.

The J gene is TRBJ2-5, the V gene TRBV7-2, with 8 bases that match TRBD2. Germline values: CDR1 SGHTA, CDR2 FQGNSA. The J segment lost 7 bases and the V segment lost 5 bases, leaving 15 bases of the junction unmatched. The length of the CDR3 is 16 residues. CDR3 loop: CASSLQPGLDQATQYF. CDR3 DNA: TGTGCCAGCAGCCTCCAACCGGGACTAGATCAGGCGACCCAGTACTTC.

The genes are TRBV6-1 and TRBJ2-1; 15 nucleotides line up with TRBD2. Germline values: CDR1 MNHNS, CDR2 SASEGT. V dropped 4 bases and J dropped 7; count of bases not matched to a gene: 5. This CDR3 has 16 amino acids. The CDR3 loop is CASSGRGTSGGNEQFF. The CDR3 region has the DNA TGTGCCAGCAGTGGGAGGGGGACTAGCGGGGGGAATGAGCAGTTCTTC.

The chain has TRBV7-2 and TRBJ2-1; 11 bases align to TRBD2. J lost 14 bases, V lost 1 base, and 13 bases had no gene match. Germline V gene lookup returns CDR1 SGHTA and CDR2 FQGNSA. CDR3 length: 16 amino acids. The CDR3 loop is CASSLVTGTSGSGKFF. DNA of the CDR3: TGTGCCAGCAGCTTAGTAACAGGGACTAGCGGATCCGGGAAGTTCTTC.

This clone has a handful of counts. The V call is TRBV27, the J call TRBJ2-7, with 10 positions matching TRBD1. Germline loops: CDR1 MNHEY, CDR2 SMNVEV (reference sequence). J lost 0 bases, V lost 11 bases, and 4 bases had no gene match. The CDR3 has 13 residues. CDR3 bases: TGTGCCGCGGGGACAGGGGCCTCCTACGAGCAGTACTTC. Amino acids: CAAGTGASYEQYF.

This clone was found a few times. The rearrangement uses TRBV11-3 and TRBJ2-7; 9 bases are shared with TRBD2. Germline V gene lookup returns CDR1 SGHNT and CDR2 YENEEA. CDR3 size: 15 residues. The V segment lost 5 bases and the J segment 1 base; nucleotides outside the gene matches: 6. For the CDR3, the DNA is TGTGCCAGCAGCGCGGGAGGGTTCCCTTCCTACGAGCAGTACTTC. This sequence encodes CASSAGGFPSYEQYF.

The J gene is TRBJ1-6, the V gene TRBV18, with 12 bases matching TRBD1. With V trimmed by 6 bases and J by 2 bases, 5 bases remained unmatched. Looked up from germline, CDR1 is KGHSH and CDR2 is LQKENI. This CDR3 is 17 amino acids long. DNA for the CDR3: TGTGCCAGCTCCTCCGGGACAGGGGGCGCCTATAATTCACCCCTCCACTTT. Residues: CASSSGTGGAYNSPLHF.

As concerns this clone: In the same sample, other DNA sequences code for this CDR3. The chain combines TRBV11-2 with TRBJ1-2; TRBD1 aligns across 7 bases. This CDR3 spans 15 amino acids. V lost 2 bases and J lost 2; bases outside the gene matches: 5. Germline V gives CDR1 SGHAT, CDR2 FQNNGV. The CDR3: CASSLIGGWNYGYTF. As DNA, the CDR3 is TGTGCCAGCAGCTTAATAGGGGGCTGGAACTATGGCTACACCTTC.

CDR3 DNA sequence: TGTGCTAGTGGCCCGGACAGGTCGTCAGCTTTCTTT. Translating it yields CASGPDRSSAFF. This sequence joins TRBV12-5 and TRBJ1-1; 7 bases agree with TRBD1. Trimming took 6 bases from V and 10 from J; bases not matched to a gene: 8. Germline values: CDR1 LGHNT, CDR2 FRNRAP. CDR3 length equals 12 residues. The full variable domain, rest sourced from reference TRBV12-5 and TRBJ1-1, is DARVTQTPRHKVTEMGQEVTMRCQPILGHNTVFWYRQTMMQGLELLAYFRNRAPLDDSGMPKDRFSAEMPDATLATLKIQPSEPRDSAVYFCASGPDRSSAFFGQGTRLTVV.